This T cell receptor (beta chain) was recorded in a study of blood T cell repertoires in COVID-19. Across the study: The analysed material was cDNA or gDNA that came from T cells, B-cell-depleted T cells, or PBMCs.

In the authors' methods: Nucleated cell number was recorded as an estimate derived from reference gene primer amplification. Here immunoSEQ multiplex PCR was the method, and the copy in TCRdb shows in-frame clones only, minus some. The V and J calls and clone size were taken over from that table, and D and trimming were inferred from the DNA. The table lists fewer than 90,000 clones, roughly 80% of them singletons. This clonotype was sampled from a woman aged 45-59 years with acute or convalescent COVID-19. The sample was peripheral blood.

The CDR3 nucleotides are TGCAGCGTGGGGACTAGCGGGGGGAAAGAGACCCAGTACTTC. This codes for CSVGTSGGKETQYF. V and J are TRBV29-1 and TRBJ2-5; 15 nucleotides align to TRBD2. Germline V gene data show CDR1 as SQVTM and CDR2 as ANQGSEA. This CDR3 comprises 14 residues. J lost 3 bases, V lost 6 bases, and 2 bases had no gene match.